Below are 25 T cell receptor beta chains sequenced from a single sample in a study of somatic mutations in cytotoxic T cells in rheumatoid arthritis listed by TCRdb under 2017. The library came from the immunoSEQ multiplex PCR assay. TCRdb retrieved this table from immuneACCESS and kept in-frame rearrangements only. Not all clones are present; in checked studies, unresolved V genes account for under half, and no reason is known for the remainder. For this sample there are roughly 2,700 clones; approximately 87% appear just once. The top ten clonotypes cover 25% to 35% of the sample. The sequencing input was CD8+ T cells sorted from blood. The source of these receptors is an older woman with rheumatoid arthritis.

This sequence joins TRBV27 and TRBJ2-1; a weak D match, TRBD2 (5 bases). Trimming removed 0 bases from V and 7 bases from J, with 13 bases in between. The CDR3 consists of 15 residues. Germline V lookup: CDR1 MNHEY, CDR2 SMNVEV (reference sequence). The CDR3 is CASSLSDSPRNEQFF. CDR3 nucleotides: TGTGCCAGCAGTTTATCGGACTCTCCCCGGAATGAGCAGTTCTTC.

The V call is TRBV11-2, the J call TRBJ2-1; 10 bases match TRBD2. From germline, CDR1 is SGHAT and CDR2 FQNNGV. V gave up 1 base and J gave up 0 bases; unmatched junction bases: 3. This CDR3 region has 17 residues. CDR3 sequence (DNA): TGTGCCAGCAGCTTAGGGACTAGCGGTAGCTCCTACAATGAGCAGTTCTTC. As protein: CASSLGTSGSSYNEQFF.

The chain joins TRBV9 to TRBJ2-1; 7 bases fit TRBD2. Trimming removed 3 bases from V and 1 base from J; junction bases left unmatched: 7. CDR1 SGDLS and CDR2 YYNGEE come from the germline V gene. This CDR3 has 16 residues. The CDR3 nucleotides are TGTGCCAGCAGCGGTGGGGCGGGAGTGTCCTACAATGAGCAGTTCTTC. This translates into CASSGGAGVSYNEQFF.

The rearrangement uses TRBV28 and TRBJ2-5, with 7 positions matching TRBD2. CDR1 and CDR2 from the germline V gene are MDHEN and SYDVKM. With 4 bases clipped from V and 5 bases from J, the junction kept 7 bases outside the gene matches. There are 14 residues in the CDR3. The CDR3, as DNA: TGTGCCAGCAGTTCGGGAGGTTACGGTGAGACCCAGTACTTC. Its translation is CASSSGGYGETQYF.

The V gene is TRBV4-3, the J gene TRBJ1-1, with 8 bases fitting TRBD1. The CDR3 loop spans 13 amino acids. Germline CDR1 reads LGHNA; CDR2 reads YSLEER. V lost 6 bases to trimming and J lost 6 bases; unmatched junction nucleotides: 6. The CDR3 DNA is TGCGCCAGCAGTCCGGACAGGGCAGCTGAAGCTTTCTTT. The encoded protein is CASSPDRAAEAFF.

This clone is a singleton in its sample. The chain has TRBV5-1 and TRBJ1-2; 9 positions agree with TRBD1. CDR3 length: 14 residues. The germline CDR1 and CDR2 sequences are SGHRS and YFSETQ. V lost 0 bases and J lost 8; bases outside the gene matches: 5. For the CDR3, the DNA is TGCGCCAGCAGCTTGGAGGACAGGGGTTTGGGCTACACCTTC. As protein: CASSLEDRGLGYTF. The variable domain in full, completed from reference TRBV5-1 and TRBJ1-2, reads KAGVTQTPRYLIKTRGQQVTLSCSPISGHRSVSWYQQTPGQGLQFLFEYFSETQRNKGNFPGRFSGRQFSNSRSEMNVSTLELGDSALYLCASSLEDRGLGYTFGSGTRLTVV.

There are a few counts of this clone. The V call is TRBV4-3, the J call TRBJ1-3, with D possibly matching TRBD1 (6 bases). Between the trimmed V and J ends, which lost 2 bases and 0 bases, there was a span of 14 bases. Germline V gene data show CDR1 as LGHNA and CDR2 as YSLEER. CDR3 length: 17 residues. Written as DNA, the CDR3 is TGCGCCAGCAGCCAACGGGCGGGGGGCCGCTCTGGAAACACCATATATTTT. The encoded protein is CASSQRAGGRSGNTIYF.

The chain links TRBV7-9 to TRBJ2-3; D unclear. The CDR3 totals 14 residues. The germline CDR1 and CDR2 sequences are SEHNR and FQNEAQ (reference sequence). The V gene lost 1 base and the J gene lost 6 bases, with 11 bases spanning the gap. In DNA, the CDR3 is TGTGCCAGCAGCTTAGTGGGCACACGGGATACGCAGTATTTT. Translated, it gives CASSLVGTRDTQYF.

V is TRBV30 and J is TRBJ1-2, with D perhaps matching TRBD1 (6 bases). The germline gives CDR1 GTSNPN, CDR2 SVGIG (reference sequence). This CDR3 comprises 15 residues. Trimming took off 3 bases at V and 8 bases at J, with 22 bases between the two ends. This CDR3 reads CAWRANLGGAHGYTF. CDR3 sequence (DNA): TGTGCCTGGAGAGCAAATTTGGGGGGGGCACACGGCTACACCTTC.

This sequence joins TRBV7-8 and TRBJ2-7; 10 bases are shared with TRBD1. Germline CDR1 is SGHVS and CDR2 is FQNEAQ. V trimming: 6 bases; J trimming: 4 bases; junction bases outside the gene matches: 0. The CDR3 sequence is 12 residues long. CDR3 in amino acids: CASRDRGYEQYF. CDR3 DNA: TGTGCCAGCAGGGACAGGGGGTACGAGCAGTACTTC. Looking up the rest from reference TRBV7-8 and TRBJ2-7 gives the full variable domain: GAGVSQSPRYKVAKRGQDVALRCDPISGHVSLFWYQQALGQGPEFLTYFQNEAQLDKSGLPSDRFFAERPEGSVSTLKIQRTQQEDSAVYLCASRDRGYEQYFGPGTRLTVT.

The chain recombines TRBV7-2 with TRBJ1-5; 8 bases line up with TRBD1. V shed 5 bases and J 7 bases; nucleotides not matched to a gene: 7. The CDR3 is made up of 14 amino acids. Germline V CDR1 and CDR2: SGHTA, FQGNSA. The CDR3 region is CASSPADRAQPQHF. Here the CDR3 DNA reads TGTGCCAGCAGCCCAGCGGACAGGGCCCAGCCCCAGCATTTT.

The rearrangement joins TRBV9 to TRBJ2-7, with 7 bases aligning to TRBD1. V lost 3 bases, J lost 0 bases, and 9 bases stayed unmatched. Per the germline V gene, CDR1 is SGDLS and CDR2 is YYNGEE. The CDR3 is 16 amino acids. CDR3 amino acids: CASSATGTEVSYEQYF. The CDR3 DNA follows: TGTGCCAGCAGCGCCACCGGGACAGAGGTCTCCTACGAGCAGTACTTC.

J is TRBJ1-3 and V is TRBV2; D uncertain. V shed 6 bases and J shed 2 bases, with 14 bases lying between them. Germline CDR1 and CDR2: SNHLY and FYNNEI. The CDR3 has 15 residues. CDR3 sequence (DNA): TGTGCCAGCAGCCGGCGGGAGGGAACTGGAAACACCATATATTTT. Its translation is CASSRREGTGNTIYF. The full variable domain, completed using reference TRBV2 and TRBJ1-3, is EPEVTQTPSHQVTQMGQEVILRCVPISNHLYFYWYRQILGQKVEFLVSFYNNEISEKSEIFDDQFSVERPDGSNFTLKIRSTKLEDSAMYFCASSRREGTGNTIYFGEGSWLTVV.

The chain is built from TRBV5-1 and TRBJ2-1, with D maybe TRBD2 (5 bases). The V end was cut by 3 bases, the J end by 9 bases, with 7 bases between. Germline V lookup: CDR1 SGHRS, CDR2 YFSETQ. This CDR3 has 11 amino acids. CDR3 residues: CASSWAGEQFF. The CDR3 nucleotides are TGCGCCAGCAGCTGGGCGGGTGAGCAGTTCTTC.

The chain links TRBV7-9 to TRBJ1-4, with 8 bases that match TRBD1. Trimming removed 4 bases from V and 7 bases from J; junction bases left unmatched: 11. From germline, CDR1 is SEHNR and CDR2 FQNEAQ (reference sequence). The CDR3 totals 16 residues. The CDR3 nucleotides are TGTGCCAGCAGCTACAGCGGACAGGGAATAGGTGAAAAACTGTTTTTT. Encoded protein: CASSYSGQGIGEKLFF.

The chain combines TRBV7-9 with TRBJ2-7, with D hard to call. Germline V gives CDR1 SEHNR, CDR2 FQNEAQ (reference sequence). The CDR3 has 14 amino acids. Trimming took 5 bases from V and 1 from J, leaving 12 bases between them. CDR3 DNA: TGTGCCAGCAGCCCCCTGAGTAGTTCCTACGAGCAGTACTTC. Its translation is CASSPLSSSYEQYF.

V usage is TRBV4-1 and J usage is TRBJ1-2; 10 bases map to TRBD1. Germline lookup yields CDR1 MGHRA and CDR2 YSYEKL. This CDR3 region has 16 residues. Unmatched junction bases numbered 5, after V lost 0 bases and J lost 4 bases. CDR3 region: CASSQEGTGEPYGYTF. The CDR3 nucleotides are TGCGCCAGCAGCCAAGAAGGGACAGGGGAACCCTATGGCTACACCTTC.

The chain combines TRBV5-1 with TRBJ2-1, with 9 bases that match TRBD2. The CDR3 extends over 15 amino acids. In germline, CDR1 is SGHRS, CDR2 YFSETQ. Trimming at V came to 2 bases and at J to 4 bases, leaving 4 bases not matched to a gene. The CDR3 spells CASSFLAGEYNEQFF. DNA of the CDR3: TGCGCCAGCAGCTTCTTAGCGGGGGAATACAATGAGCAGTTCTTC.

As DNA, the CDR3 is TGTGCCAGCAGCTCTGGAGCGCGCGGGAGCTACGAGCAGTACTTC. Protein sequence: CASSSGARGSYEQYF. The rearrangement uses TRBV5-8 and TRBJ2-7; 7 nucleotides align to TRBD2. CDR1 and CDR2 (germline): SGHTS, YDEGEE. The CDR3 covers 15 residues. Losses at the gene ends were 3 bases for V and 3 bases for J; bases not matched to a gene: 9.

This rearrangement joins TRBV27 to TRBJ2-1; possible D gene TRBD2, 6 bases. Germline CDR1 and CDR2: MNHEY and SMNVEV (reference sequence). The V and J ends lost 1 base and 6 bases respectively, with 7 bases between them. This CDR3 has 13 residues. The CDR3 is CASSLLRGNEQFF. The CDR3 nucleotides read TGTGCCAGCAGTTTATTGCGGGGCAATGAGCAGTTCTTC.

V gene TRBV21-1 combines with J gene TRBJ2-7; TRBD2, the D gene given by the table, was not confirmed from the DNA. TRBV21-1 is a pseudogene. This CDR3 is built from 21 residues. As DNA, the CDR3 is TGTGCCAGCAGCAAAGAAGCCGGGACTAGCGGATACCAATGGAGCTCCTACGAGCAGTACTTC. It encodes CASSKEAGTSGYQWSSYEQYF.

The rearrangement uses TRBV6-4 and TRBJ2-1; 10 bases agree with TRBD2. The CDR3 runs to 18 residues. V lost 4 bases to trimming and J lost 0 bases; unmatched junction nucleotides: 9. Germline loops: CDR1 MRHNA, CDR2 SNTAGT. This CDR3 is CASSAIAGGGSSYNEQFF. The CDR3 nucleotides are TGTGCCAGCAGTGCAATAGCGGGAGGAGGGTCCTCCTACAATGAGCAGTTCTTC.

This clone has a single count. This sequence joins TRBV6-4 and TRBJ2-3; the match to TRBD2 covers 10 bases. The CDR3 runs to 16 residues. The germline gives CDR1 MRHNA, CDR2 SNTAGT. Trimming at V came to 0 bases and at J to 9 bases, leaving 9 bases not matched to a gene. The CDR3: CASSDSGDRAGGTQYF. CDR3 in DNA: TGTGCCAGCAGTGACTCAGGGGACAGAGCGGGAGGGACGCAGTATTTT.

The rearrangement links TRBV29-1 to TRBJ2-2; TRBD2 aligns across 11 bases. CDR1 is SQVTM and CDR2 is ANQGSEA in the germline V gene. The CDR3 sequence is 13 residues long. J gave up 6 bases and V 6 bases, and 3 bases lay outside the gene matches. The CDR3 reads CSVLAGAPGELFF. The CDR3 nucleotides read TGCAGCGTACTAGCGGGAGCTCCCGGGGAGCTGTTTTTT.

The chain joins TRBV10-3 to TRBJ1-3; no clear D. CDR3 size: 13 residues. Trimming left V 3 bases short and J 8 bases short, with 11 bases between. Per the germline V gene, CDR1 is ENHRY and CDR2 is SYGVKD. Here the CDR3 DNA reads TGTGCCATCAGTGAATCCAGGAAAGACACCATATATTTT. Its protein product is CAISESRKDTIYF.